One and the same sample provided the 25 T cell receptor beta chains below, sequenced in a study of shared clonotypes between healthy human individuals. Profiled with immunoSEQ multiplex PCR; TCRdb holds only in-frame clones, not every one. The table records a few million clones, 90% to 95% of them present only once. What was sequenced was naive CD4+ T cells from PBMCs. Described subset: CD45RA+ positively selected. The receptors derive from a man between 18 and 35 years old in good health. Some clones in this sample may be carry-over from other donors' samples.

This chain connects TRBV9 to TRBJ1-2, with D possibly TRBD1 on 6 matching bases. This CDR3 contains 16 residues. Germline CDR1 and CDR2: SGDLS and YYNGEE. Trimming left V 3 bases short and J 4 bases short, with 19 bases between. The CDR3 loop is CASSAQVRGAGYGYTF. CDR3 coding DNA: TGTGCCAGCAGCGCCCAGGTCCGGGGGGCTGGCTATGGCTACACCTTC.

Here the CDR3 reads CASRKTGTAEKLFF. CDR3 bases: TGTGCCAGCAGAAAGACCGGGACAGCGGAAAAACTGTTTTTT. The chain combines TRBV6-1 with TRBJ1-4; 7 nucleotides line up with TRBD1. Per germline, CDR1 MNHNS and CDR2 SASEGT. Germline trimming cut 6 bases from V and 8 bases from J; bases unmatched to any gene: 9. The CDR3 is 14 residues long.

J is TRBJ1-3 and V is TRBV4-1; no definite D call. Trimming stripped 4 bases from V and 0 bases from J, with 16 bases between. The CDR3 loop spans 17 amino acids. CDR1 is MGHRA and CDR2 is YSYEKL in the germline V gene. CDR3 loop: CASSPPLYRISGNTIYF. CDR3 DNA: TGCGCCAGCAGCCCACCCCTATATCGAATCTCTGGAAACACCATATATTTT.

This sequence joins TRBV11-2 and TRBJ2-7; D remains ambiguous. This CDR3 is 13 amino acids long. Per germline, CDR1 SGHAT and CDR2 FQNNGV. V lost 3 bases to trimming and J lost 2 bases, with 8 bases between them. Here the CDR3 reads CASSFEHPYEQYF. The CDR3, as DNA: TGTGCCAGCAGCTTCGAACACCCCTACGAGCAGTACTTC.

The chain has TRBV4-1 and TRBJ1-4; TRBD1 is a possible D gene (5 bases). Germline V gene lookup returns CDR1 MGHRA and CDR2 YSYEKL. The CDR3 has 13 residues. Trimming cost V 0 bases and J 15 bases, with 14 bases left between them. The CDR3 region has the DNA TGCGCCAGCAGCCAAGATGTTGAGGGGAGGATGTTTTTT. Its translation: CASSQDVEGRMFF.

The genes are TRBV7-3 and TRBJ2-1; the match to TRBD2 covers 9 bases. V lost 2 bases and J lost 2; bases outside the gene matches: 4. The CDR3 loop spans 16 amino acids. Germline V lookup: CDR1 SGHTA, CDR2 FQGTGA. This chain's CDR3 is CASSLVPSGTYNEQFF. In DNA form, the CDR3 reads TGTGCCAGCAGCTTAGTTCCTAGCGGGACCTACAATGAGCAGTTCTTC.

The chain is built from TRBV9 and TRBJ1-1, with D perhaps TRBD1 (6 bases). The CDR3 loop spans 14 amino acids. With 0 bases removed from V and 5 bases from J, the gap between germline ends came to 11 bases. Looked up from germline, CDR1 is SGDLS and CDR2 is YYNGEE. The CDR3 DNA sequence: TGTGCCAGCAGCGTAGTCGGGGGGCGAACTGAAGCTTTCTTT. Protein product: CASSVVGGRTEAFF.

V and J are TRBV7-3 and TRBJ2-4; D ambiguous. From germline, CDR1 is SGHTA and CDR2 FQGTGA. Between the trimmed V and J ends, which lost 6 bases and 0 bases, there was a span of 12 bases. The length of the CDR3 is 15 residues. The CDR3 region is CASRTGPLAKNIQYF. The CDR3 coding sequence is TGTGCCAGCAGAACCGGACCGCTAGCCAAAAACATTCAGTACTTC.

The chain has TRBV5-1 and TRBJ2-1; 8 bases fit TRBD1. There are 15 residues in the CDR3. V shed 1 base and J 6 bases; nucleotides not matched to a gene: 6. The germline V gene has CDR1 SGHRS and CDR2 YFSETQ. CDR3 bases: TGCGCCAGCAGCTTGACCGGGACAGGCGGCAATGAGCAGTTCTTC. This translates into CASSLTGTGGNEQFF.

The genes are TRBV28 and TRBJ2-4, with D possibly being TRBD2 (5 bases). Trimming took off 5 bases at V and 6 bases at J, with 11 bases between the two ends. The CDR3 covers 13 residues. Germline V gene data show CDR1 as MDHEN and CDR2 as SYDVKM. The CDR3 region has the DNA TGTGCCAGCAGTCTCCGGACTGTAAACATTCAGTACTTC. This gives the protein CASSLRTVNIQYF.

This sequence joins TRBV27 and TRBJ1-1; 8 bases are shared with TRBD1. CDR3 length: 14 amino acids. With V trimmed by 5 bases and J by 8 bases, 10 bases remained unmatched. The germline V gene has CDR1 MNHEY and CDR2 SMNVEV (reference sequence). This chain's CDR3 is CASSADRGRLEAFF. The CDR3 bases are TGTGCCAGCAGTGCCGACAGGGGTCGTCTAGAAGCTTTCTTT.

The chain has TRBV5-6 and TRBJ2-3; D is unclear. CDR1 is SGHDT, CDR2 YYEEEE, per germline. This CDR3 spans 13 amino acids. The germline V and J ends were trimmed by 2 bases and 2 bases, with 6 bases remaining between them. CDR3 amino acids: CASSFYTTDTQYF. CDR3 DNA sequence: TGTGCCAGCAGCTTTTACACCACAGATACGCAGTATTTT.

This chain uses TRBV7-6 with TRBJ2-1; no firm D call. Trimming took 5 bases from V and 0 from J, leaving 14 bases between them. Germline values: CDR1 SGHVS, CDR2 FNYEAQ. The length of the CDR3 is 16 residues. The CDR3 is CASSHGPRSSYNEQFF. The CDR3 coding sequence is TGTGCCAGCAGCCATGGACCGAGGAGCTCCTACAATGAGCAGTTCTTC.

The chain recombines TRBV7-2 with TRBJ2-1; the match to TRBD2 covers 8 bases. The CDR3 runs 14 residues. V lost 3 bases, J lost 9 bases, and 7 bases stayed unmatched. CDR1 is SGHTA and CDR2 is FQGNSA in the germline V gene. CDR3 DNA: TGTGCCAGCAGCTTCGCGGGAGGCCAGGGTGAGCAGTTCTTC. Its translation: CASSFAGGQGEQFF. The full variable domain, its missing parts supplied by reference TRBV7-2 and TRBJ2-1, is GAGVSQSPSNKVTEKGKDVELRCDPISGHTALYWYRQSLGQGLEFLIYFQGNSAPDKSGLPSDRFSAERTGGSVSTLTIQRTQQEDSAVYLCASSFAGGQGEQFFGPGTRLTVL.

The chain has TRBV28 and TRBJ2-7; TRBD1 matches at 7 bases. Germline V CDR1 and CDR2: MDHEN, SYDVKM. J lost 0 bases, V lost 6 bases, and 17 bases had no gene match. This CDR3 region has 18 residues. The CDR3 spells CASSAVQGPGFSSYEQYF. The CDR3 coding sequence is TGTGCCAGCAGCGCCGTACAGGGGCCCGGGTTTAGCTCCTACGAGCAGTACTTC.

The gene calls are TRBV5-1 and TRBJ2-2; tentative D call: TRBD2 (5 bases). Trimming cost V 1 base and J 3 bases, with 13 bases left between them. The CDR3 is 16 residues long. CDR1 and CDR2 from the germline V gene are SGHRS and YFSETQ. CDR3 sequence: CASSLRLNGDTGELFF. As DNA, the CDR3 is TGCGCCAGCAGCTTGCGACTAAATGGGGACACCGGGGAGCTGTTTTTT. The complete variable domain, with remaining parts taken from reference TRBV5-1 and TRBJ2-2, reads KAGVTQTPRYLIKTRGQQVTLSCSPISGHRSVSWYQQTPGQGLQFLFEYFSETQRNKGNFPGRFSGRQFSNSRSEMNVSTLELGDSALYLCASSLRLNGDTGELFFGEGSRLTVL.

The genes are TRBV6-6 and TRBJ1-4; tentatively, D is TRBD1 (6 bases). This CDR3 contains 14 residues. The ends were cut back, 2 bases at V and 7 bases at J, with 11 bases in the middle. CDR1 and CDR2 from the germline V gene are MNHNY and SVGAGI (reference sequence). Here the CDR3 DNA reads TGTGCCAGCAGTTACCGGGACACTTCTGAAAAACTGTTTTTT. It encodes CASSYRDTSEKLFF.

The chain combines TRBV10-3 with TRBJ2-7; perhaps D is TRBD1 or TRBD2 (5 bases each). The V gene's germline CDR1 is ENHRY and CDR2 SYGVKD. The V and J ends lost 6 bases and 6 bases respectively, with 18 bases between them. The CDR3 runs to 14 residues. CDR3 residues: CAIRVGTEPLEQYF. In DNA, the CDR3 is TGTGCCATCAGAGTAGGGACGGAGCCGCTCGAGCAGTACTTC.

The chain has TRBV13 and TRBJ2-7; maybe TRBD2 (6 bases). The CDR3 has 15 amino acids. Per germline, CDR1 PRHDT and CDR2 FYEKMQ (reference sequence). V was clipped by 5 bases and J by 2 bases, with 16 bases between them. This chain's CDR3 is CASSPQTSYTYEQYF. In nucleotides, the CDR3 is TGTGCCAGCAGCCCCCAGACTAGTTATACCTACGAGCAGTACTTC.

The chain employs TRBV28 and TRBJ2-7; D possibly matches TRBD1 or TRBD2 (5 bases each). Per the germline V gene, CDR1 is MDHEN and CDR2 is SYDVKM. The length of the CDR3 is 15 residues. Trimming left V 6 bases short and J 3 bases short, with 18 bases between. CDR3 sequence reads: CASRTGTADGYEQYF. The CDR3 nucleotides read TGTGCCAGCAGAACCGGGACGGCTGACGGCTACGAGCAGTACTTC.

The V call is TRBV25-1, the J call TRBJ1-1; D is possibly TRBD1 (5 bases). CDR1 MGHDK and CDR2 SYGVNS come from the germline V gene. Trimming removed 6 bases at V and 1 base at J, with 12 bases between. CDR3 length equals 14 residues. The chain's CDR3 is CASRRRGSNTEAFF. The DNA of the CDR3 is TGTGCCAGCAGGAGAAGGGGATCGAACACTGAAGCTTTCTTT.

This chain's CDR3 is CASSVTSTEQFF. The CDR3 DNA reads as TGTGCCAGCAGTGTGACTAGCACAGAGCAGTTCTTC. This chain connects TRBV28 to TRBJ2-1; 7 bases match TRBD2. Germline V gene sequence: CDR1 MDHEN, CDR2 SYDVKM. The CDR3 totals 12 residues. V was clipped by 5 bases and J by 10 bases; unmatched bases: 5.

V gene TRBV30 combines with J gene TRBJ2-7; D could derive from TRBD1 or TRBD2 (5 bases each). V lost 2 bases, J lost 0 bases, and 8 bases lay in between. There are 13 residues in the CDR3. The germline gives CDR1 GTSNPN, CDR2 SVGIG (reference sequence). The CDR3 reads CAWSSGPSYEQYF. As DNA, the CDR3 is TGTGCCTGGAGTTCGGGACCCTCCTACGAGCAGTACTTC.

J is TRBJ2-7 and V is TRBV5-1; D possibly corresponds to TRBD2 (7 bases). The CDR3 extends over 14 amino acids. V was clipped by 5 bases and J by 9 bases, with 21 bases between them. CDR1 is SGHRS and CDR2 is YFSETQ in the germline V gene. The CDR3 DNA sequence: TGCGCCAGCAGGCGGGGGACACCATCCGGCGGGCAGTACTTC. It encodes CASRRGTPSGGQYF.

The chain has TRBV7-2 and TRBJ2-6; possibly TRBD2 for D (5 bases). The V and J ends lost 5 bases and 4 bases respectively, with 15 bases between them. This CDR3 comprises 16 residues. Germline assignment: CDR1 SGHTA and CDR2 FQGNSA. CDR3 region: CASSVDWGAGANVLTF. The CDR3 DNA reads TGTGCCAGCAGCGTCGACTGGGGAGCAGGGGCCAACGTCCTGACTTTC.